The 2 T cell receptor beta chains listed next were all sequenced from one sample in a study of blood T cell repertoires in COVID-19. Sequenced by immunoSEQ multiplex PCR; TCRdb stores in-frame clones only, minus some. The data hold under 450,000 clones, with under 85% observed a single time. The specimen sequenced was PBMCs or T cells enriched from blood (not recorded which). These receptors came from a woman between 45 and 65 years old who had recovered from COVID-19.

The chain links TRBV27 to TRBJ1-3, with D possibly being TRBD1 (5 bases). Deletions cut 5 bases from V and 2 bases from J, with 10 bases between. The CDR3 sequence is 14 residues long. Germline V gene lookup returns CDR1 MNHEY and CDR2 SMNVEV (reference sequence). This chain's CDR3 is CASSPTEAGNTIYF. Written as DNA, the CDR3 is TGTGCCAGCAGTCCGACAGAAGCTGGAAACACCATATATTTT.

This chain connects TRBV20-1 to TRBJ2-1; weak D call: TRBD1 (5 bases). V dropped 6 bases and J dropped 6 bases, with 9 bases sitting between them. This CDR3 has 11 amino acids. Germline V lookup: CDR1 DFQATT, CDR2 SNEGSKA (reference sequence). CDR3 DNA: TGCAGTGCGTACAGGATCAATGAGCAGTTCTTC. Its translation is CSAYRINEQFF.